Each of the 26 T cell receptor beta chains below was sequenced from the same sample in a study of early T cells in non-severe SARS-CoV-2 infection. TCRdb redid the calling of the 5' RACE reads with MiXCR, one entry per CDR3 protein. The table has over 60,000 distinct CDR3 sequences, approximately 10% seen once. The sequencing here drew on whole blood, taken at baseline. The receptor set was obtained from an adult who was a healthcare worker with PCR-confirmed SARS-CoV-2 infection or an uninfected control (not recorded which).

V usage is TRBV11-2 and J usage is TRBJ2-3, with D uncertain. The germline gives CDR1 SGHAT, CDR2 FQNNGV. V gave up 4 bases and J gave up 0 bases, with 11 bases separating them. This CDR3 region has 15 residues. This CDR3 reads CASSSFARSTDTQYF. For the CDR3, the DNA is TGTGCCAGCAGCTCATTTGCCAGAAGCACAGATACGCAGTATTTT.

The CDR3 sequence: CSAKGLSDNSPLHF. The CDR3 DNA follows: TGCAGTGCTAAAGGGTTGTCCGATAATTCACCCCTCCACTTT. The chain employs TRBV20-1 and TRBJ1-6; D call uncertain. Trimming took off 4 bases at V and 5 bases at J, with 12 bases between the two ends. Germline values: CDR1 DFQATT, CDR2 SNEGSKA (reference sequence). This CDR3 is 14 amino acids long.

The chain is built from TRBV18 and TRBJ2-7; 10 bases agree with TRBD1. The CDR3 sequence is 13 residues long. The ends lost 6 bases at V and 6 bases at J; junction bases unmatched: 5. Germline CDR1 reads KGHSH; CDR2 reads LQKENI. CDR3 coding DNA: TGTGCCAGCTCGTCCGGGACAGGGGCCGAGCAGTACTTC. Protein product: CASSSGTGAEQYF. The full variable domain, rest sourced from reference TRBV18 and TRBJ2-7, is NAGVMQNPRHLVRRRGQEARLRCSPMKGHSHVYWYRQLPEEGLKFMVYLQKENIIDESGMPKERFSAEFPKEGPSILRIQQVVRGDSAAYFCASSSGTGAEQYFGPGTRLTVT.

A note on this clonotype: Germline and junction disagree at one end, which may indicate a read error. This rearrangement joins TRBV7-9 to TRBJ1-5, with D possibly being TRBD1 (5 bases). CDR1 is SEHNR, CDR2 FQNEAQ, per germline (reference sequence). The CDR3 spans 14 residues. The CDR3, as DNA: TGTGCTAGCAGCTTAGCGGGACCTACGGCCCCCCAGCATTTT. Translated: CASSLAGPTAPQHF.

There are a few counts of this clonotype. This CDR3 is CATKQGGERETQYF. Written as DNA, the CDR3 is TGCGCCACCAAGCAGGGAGGGGAGCGAGAGACCCAGTACTTC. The rearrangement links TRBV5-1 to TRBJ2-5; 7 nucleotides line up with TRBD2. The CDR3 sequence is 14 residues long. Germline CDR1 reads SGHRS; CDR2 reads YFSETQ. Trimming cost V 9 bases and J 4 bases; bases outside gene matches: 12. The whole variable domain, filled in from reference TRBV5-1 and TRBJ2-5, reads KAGVTQTPRYLIKTRGQQVTLSCSPISGHRSVSWYQQTPGQGLQFLFEYFSETQRNKGNFPGRFSGRQFSNSRSEMNVSTLELGDSALYLCATKQGGERETQYFGPGTRLLVL.

This clonotype appeared a few times. CDR3 amino acids: CASSQDGLRTDTQYF. The CDR3 bases are TGTGCCAGCAGCCAAGATGGTCTCCGCACAGATACGCAGTATTTT. The chain recombines TRBV14 with TRBJ2-3; no clear D. The CDR3 is 15 amino acids. Looked up from germline, CDR1 is SGHDN and CDR2 is FVKESK. V shed 0 bases and J shed 1 base, with 8 bases lying between them.

The sample holds a few counts of this clonotype. The V and J genes are TRBV5-5 and TRBJ1-2; tentatively, D is TRBD1 (6 bases). Germline V gene lookup returns CDR1 SGHKS and CDR2 YYEKEE (reference sequence). This CDR3 contains 16 residues. Trimming removed 4 bases from V and 2 bases from J, with 18 bases in between. CDR3: CASSPGHFQSNYGYTF. The DNA for the CDR3 is TGTGCCAGCAGCCCGGGACATTTCCAATCCAACTATGGCTACACCTTC. Variable domain in full (rest from reference TRBV5-5 and TRBJ1-2): DAGVTQSPTHLIKTRGQQVTLRCSPISGHKSVSWYQQVLGQGPQFIFQYYEKEERGRGNFPDRFSARQFPNYSSELNVNALLLGDSALYLCASSPGHFQSNYGYTFGSGTRLTVV.

The chain uses TRBV6-6 and TRBJ2-5; D uncertain. CDR3 length: 14 amino acids. Germline V gene data show CDR1 as MNHNY and CDR2 as SVGAGI (reference sequence). V was cut by 1 base and J by 1 base, with 7 bases left in between. CDR3 in amino acids: CASSYFGAQETQYF. CDR3 coding DNA: TGTGCCAGCAGTTACTTTGGAGCCCAAGAGACCCAGTACTTC.

This clonotype occurred many times. The rearrangement links TRBV15 to TRBJ1-1, with D unclear. Germline assignment: CDR1 LNHNV and CDR2 YYDKDF (reference sequence). V was clipped by 1 base and J by 13 bases, with 16 bases between them. The CDR3 has 13 residues. The CDR3 DNA reads TGTGCCACCAGCAGAGCCGGGGTTAACACGGTTTTCTTT. This encodes CATSRAGVNTVFF.

This chain links TRBV10-3 with TRBJ1-4; D is undetermined. The germline gives CDR1 ENHRY, CDR2 SYGVKD. Between the trimmed V and J ends, which lost 3 bases and 8 bases, there was a span of 16 bases. This CDR3 is built from 15 residues. Here the CDR3 DNA reads TGTGCCATCAGTGATCCCAGAGCCGGGGTGGAAAAACTGTTTTTT. Translated: CAISDPRAGVEKLFF.

The table lists this clonotype with many counts. The chain employs TRBV12-3 or TRBV12-4 and TRBJ1-4; weak D call: TRBD1 (5 bases). The length of the CDR3 is 14 residues. V dropped 0 bases and J dropped 3 bases, with 5 bases sitting between them. The CDR3 region is CASSLATANEKLFF. The CDR3 coding sequence is TGTGCCAGCAGTTTAGCGACAGCTAATGAAAAACTGTTTTTT.

The J gene is TRBJ2-1, the V gene TRBV13; the match to TRBD2 covers 12 bases. Trimming cost V 5 bases and J 5 bases; bases outside gene matches: 13. In germline, CDR1 is PRHDT, CDR2 FYEKMQ (reference sequence). The CDR3 extends over 18 amino acids. This chain's CDR3 is CASSTRTSGVEWNNEQFF. CDR3 bases: TGTGCCAGCAGCACCCGGACTAGCGGGGTCGAATGGAACAATGAGCAGTTCTTC.

A few counts support this clonotype. This chain joins TRBV11-1 and TRBJ1-4; no firm D call. V lost 3 bases to trimming and J lost 4 bases, with 6 bases between them. The CDR3 is made up of 13 amino acids. Germline CDR1 reads SGHAT; CDR2 reads FQDESV (reference sequence). The CDR3 reads CASSLRINEKLFF. The DNA for the CDR3 is TGTGCCAGCAGCTTGCGGATTAATGAAAAACTGTTTTTT. The whole variable domain, remainder taken from reference TRBV11-1 and TRBJ1-4, is EAEVAQSPRYKITEKSQAVAFWCDPISGHATLYWYRQILGQGPELLVQFQDESVVDDSQLPKDRFSAERLKGVDSTLKIQPAELGDSAMYLCASSLRINEKLFFGSGTQLSVL.

In its sample, this clonotype was seen a few times. V usage is TRBV20-1 and J usage is TRBJ1-5; 8 bases align to TRBD1. The CDR3 is 15 residues long. The germline V gene encodes CDR1 DFQATT and CDR2 SNEGSKA (reference sequence). The trim removed 3 bases at V and 6 bases at J, leaving 10 bases unmatched. The CDR3 reads CSAREGQGAAQPQHF. The CDR3 bases are TGCAGTGCTAGGGAAGGACAGGGTGCTGCTCAGCCCCAGCATTTT.

This sequence joins TRBV9 and TRBJ1-2; 7 bases align to TRBD1. Germline CDR1 reads SGDLS; CDR2 reads YYNGEE. V lost 4 bases to trimming and J lost 8 bases; unmatched junction nucleotides: 5. CDR3 length: 12 residues. CDR3 sequence: CASSTYRGGYTF. In nucleotides, the CDR3 is TGTGCCAGCAGCACCTACAGGGGCGGCTACACCTTC.

The sample holds a few counts of this clonotype. The rearrangement uses TRBV7-9 and TRBJ2-7, with D possibly matching TRBD1 (5 bases). Germline V CDR1 and CDR2: SEHNR, FQNEAQ (reference sequence). The CDR3 covers 13 residues. Between the trimmed V and J ends, which lost 4 bases and 4 bases, there was a span of 11 bases. Written as DNA, the CDR3 is TGTGCCAGCAGCTCCGGATCAGGGTACGAGCAGTACTTC. Translated: CASSSGSGYEQYF.

V is TRBV12-5 and J is TRBJ2-5, with no clear D. Per the germline V gene, CDR1 is LGHNT and CDR2 is FRNRAP. V shed 0 bases and J shed 7 bases, with 12 bases lying between them. This CDR3 has 14 amino acids. The CDR3 coding sequence is TGTGCTAGTGGTTTGGTGGGCTTCCCAAGGACCCAGTACTTC. Translated, it gives CASGLVGFPRTQYF.

This chain connects TRBV20-1 to TRBJ1-1; a weak D match, TRBD1 (5 bases). Trimming took 2 bases from V and 3 from J, leaving 16 bases between them. From germline, CDR1 is DFQATT and CDR2 SNEGSKA (reference sequence). This CDR3 comprises 15 residues. The CDR3 coding sequence is TGCAGTGCTAGAAATCCCAGGGAGAAGGACACTGAAGCTTTCTTT. Amino acid sequence: CSARNPREKDTEAFF.

The chain uses TRBV6-6 and TRBJ2-1; D call uncertain. Germline values: CDR1 MNHNY, CDR2 SVGAGI (reference sequence). Trimming shortened V by 6 bases and J by 6 bases, and 15 bases separated the two germline ends. The CDR3 is made up of 14 amino acids. The CDR3 nucleotides are TGTGCCAGCAGAGACCAGCTTTTGGGCAATGAGCAGTTCTTC. Translation gives CASRDQLLGNEQFF.

This clonotype was observed many times. This chain links TRBV7-3 with TRBJ2-1; 15 bases map to TRBD2. Germline CDR1 is SGHTA and CDR2 is FQGTGA. With 4 bases clipped from V and 9 bases from J, the junction kept 4 bases outside the gene matches. The CDR3 has 15 residues. The DNA of the CDR3 is TGTGCCAGCAGCTGGGGACTAGCGGGGGGCACTGAGCAGTTCTTC. This encodes CASSWGLAGGTEQFF.

This clonotype was detected only a few times. The V gene is TRBV7-9, the J gene TRBJ2-1; the match to TRBD2 covers 9 bases. This CDR3 is 15 amino acids long. Per the germline V gene, CDR1 is SEHNR and CDR2 is FQNEAQ (reference sequence). V trimming: 5 bases; J trimming: 5 bases; junction bases outside the gene matches: 7. CDR3 nucleotide sequence: TGTGCCAGCAGCCTTGGCGGGGGGGCCCACAATGAGCAGTTCTTC. Translating gives CASSLGGGAHNEQFF.

V usage is TRBV14 and J usage is TRBJ2-5; TRBD1 aligns across 7 bases. The J segment lost 2 bases and the V segment lost 0 bases, leaving 6 bases of the junction unmatched. From germline, CDR1 is SGHDN and CDR2 FVKESK. The CDR3 contains 16 residues. CDR3 sequence reads: CASSQDWNRGQETQYF. For the CDR3, the DNA is TGTGCCAGCAGCCAAGATTGGAACAGGGGACAAGAGACCCAGTACTTC.

This clonotype was detected a few times. J is TRBJ1-5 and V is TRBV5-1; 7 bases line up with TRBD1. The CDR3 contains 15 residues. V shed 0 bases and J 2 bases; nucleotides not matched to a gene: 2. In germline, CDR1 is SGHRS, CDR2 YFSETQ. CDR3 sequence (DNA): TGCGCCAGCAGCTTGGAGGGGGCAGGCAATCAGCCCCAGCATTTT. Its protein is CASSLEGAGNQPQHF.

This clonotype was recorded many times. The CDR3 DNA is TGTGCCAGCGGCGCCGGCCTCTCTGGAAACACCATATATTTT. It translates to CASGAGLSGNTIYF. This chain connects TRBV13 to TRBJ1-3, with D unclear. The germline CDR1 and CDR2 sequences are PRHDT and FYEKMQ (reference sequence). CDR3 length: 14 amino acids. V was trimmed by 8 bases and J by 0 bases, leaving 11 bases between them. Drawing the rest from reference TRBV13 and TRBJ1-3, the complete variable domain is AAGVIQSPRHLIKEKRETATLKCYPIPRHDTVYWYQQGPGQDPQFLISFYEKMQSDKGSIPDRFSAQQFSDYHSELNMSSLELGDSALYFCASGAGLSGNTIYFGEGSWLTVV.

This clonotype was detected a few times. The rearrangement uses TRBV30 and TRBJ1-1; D not resolved. Per germline, CDR1 GTSNPN and CDR2 SVGIG (reference sequence). Trimming pared 8 bases from V and 4 bases from J, leaving 17 bases between. The CDR3 is 13 amino acids. The DNA for the CDR3 is TGTGCCACCCTGGTAAAGGGCGGCACTGAAGCTTTCTTT. It encodes CATLVKGGTEAFF. Combining the CDR3 with reference TRBV30 and TRBJ1-1 gives the whole variable domain SQTIHQWPATLVQPVGSPLSLECTVEGTSNPNLYWYRQAAGRGLQLLFYSVGIGQISSEVPQNLSASRPQDRQFILSSKKLLLSDSGFYLCATLVKGGTEAFFGQGTRLTVV.

The V call is TRBV5-1, the J call TRBJ2-3, with TRBD2 matching over 8 bases. CDR1 SGHRS and CDR2 YFSETQ come from the germline V gene. The trim removed 0 bases at V and 9 bases at J, leaving 15 bases unmatched. The CDR3 is 17 residues long. The CDR3 DNA sequence: TGCGCCAGCAGCTTGGAGACGACTAGCGTTTCGTTTGACACGCAGTATTTT. It yields the protein CASSLETTSVSFDTQYF.